This T cell receptor (beta chain) was profiled in a study of cytomegalovirus exposure and HLA in healthy donors. Whole-study context: Per a later analysis, the 666 first-cohort and approximately 120 validation repertoires shared one platform. Overall study results and limits: A few CMV-associated chains proved CMV antigen-specific in vitro. High specificity and sensitivity for cytomegalovirus status were reported for the classifier.

Deletions cut 6 bases from V and 3 bases from J, with 10 bases between. From germline, CDR1 is MDHEN and CDR2 SYDVKM. The CDR3 has 13 amino acids. Measured with immunoSEQ multiplex PCR; TCRdb has only the in-frame clones, and not every one. The sample yields approximately 120,000 clones, almost 90% seen once. Remarks on this clone: Its antigen is unknown.

The sample taken for sequencing was PBMCs. V is TRBV28 and J is TRBJ2-3, with D perhaps matching TRBD1 (6 bases). This TCR was sampled from a woman aged 18-29 years in good health and CMV-seronegative. CDR3 nucleotide sequence: TGTGCCAGCAGGCCTACAGGGACAGATACGCAGTATTTT. This sequence encodes CASRPTGTDTQYF.